Each of the 4 T cell receptor beta chains below was sequenced from the same sample in a study of vaccination effects on CD4 cells after COVID-19 (dated by TCRdb to between 2020 and 2023). In the ViraFEST assay, PBMC were stimulated with viral peptide pools, and antigen-specific CD4+ T cell clonotypes were then identified by expansion using TCR sequencing. After 10 days of culture, CD4+ T cells were isolated with the EasySep CD4+ T cell isolation kit. Convalescent patients had PCR-confirmed SARS-CoV-2 infection between March and December 2020, before Alpha, Beta and Delta variants emerged in the United States. Two doses of either the BNT162b2 or the mRNA-1273 mRNA SARS-CoV-2 vaccine were administered to participants. For these receptors, no antigen is known. Receptor libraries were prepared by the immunoSEQ multiplex PCR assay. TCRdb stores this immuneACCESS table with in-frame sequences only. Part of the clones is absent; in the studies checked, under half of the shortfall reflects unresolved V genes, and no reason is known for the rest. The sample has fewer than 15,000 clones on record, just under 75% of them singletons. The top ten clonotypes cover 33% of the sample.

The sample here was CD4+ T cells from PBMCs cultured with HCoV-NL63 spike peptides, taken after COVID-19 vaccination. In light of the paper, this sample's cell subset or site label describes: HCoV-NL63 spike overlapping peptide pool stimulation. The origin of the receptors is a human donor who had a prior SARS-CoV-2 infection.

The rearrangement links TRBV7-2 to TRBJ2-5; D gene unclear. The germline V gene has CDR1 SGHTA and CDR2 FQGNSA. The length of the CDR3 is 13 residues. Trimming shortened V by 5 bases and J by 4 bases, and 11 bases separated the two germline ends. CDR3 in amino acids: CASSPLRGETQYF. The CDR3 DNA is TGTGCCAGCAGCCCACTCCGAGGAGAGACCCAGTACTTC.

This sequence joins TRBV6-1 and TRBJ1-6, with D perhaps matching TRBD1 (5 bases). This CDR3 contains 16 residues. V gave up 2 bases and J gave up 10 bases, with 18 bases separating them. CDR1 and CDR2 from the germline V gene are MNHNS and SASEGT. In nucleotides, the CDR3 is TGTGCCAGCAGTGAACAGCCGGGGCTGTCCTCATCACCCCTCCACTTT. Its translation: CASSEQPGLSSSPLHF.

V and J are TRBV10-3 and TRBJ2-2; 15 positions agree with TRBD2. Germline V CDR1 and CDR2: ENHRY, SYGVKD. V dropped 10 bases and J dropped 7; count of bases not matched to a gene: 7. The CDR3 sequence is 15 residues long. Here the CDR3 reads CATGTSGGQYGELFF. The CDR3 region has the DNA TGTGCCACCGGGACTAGCGGGGGGCAATACGGGGAGCTGTTTTTT.

The chain carries TRBV6-2 or TRBV6-3 and TRBJ2-3; 8 positions agree with TRBD2. J gave up 7 bases and V 5 bases, and 14 bases lay outside the gene matches. This CDR3 is built from 16 residues. Germline V gene lookup returns CDR1 MNHEY and CDR2 SVGEGT. Here the CDR3 DNA reads TGTGCCAGCAGTCGGGGACTAGAGACTTCCCCGAATACGCAGTATTTT. Its translation is CASSRGLETSPNTQYF.